This TCR beta chain was found in a study of T cells in localized non-small cell lung cancer. General observations from the study: Uninvolved nearby lung showed the greatest T cell clonality, exceeding that found in tumor. Longer overall survival was seen with higher T cell density measured in blood.

This CDR3 has 18 amino acids. V dropped 4 bases and J dropped 2 bases, with 24 bases sitting between them. Germline values: CDR1 SGHRS, CDR2 YFSETQ. On this clone: Its antigen is not known.

Sequenced by immunoSEQ multiplex PCR; TCRdb stores in-frame clones only, minus some. The sample lists around 130,000 clones, more than 80% seen once, with about 1.5% in the top ten. This sequence originates from a female donor older than 55 with stage I lung adenocarcinoma. The chain carries TRBV5-1 and TRBJ1-1; the D gene is possibly TRBD1 (6 bases). Sequencing used peripheral blood, obtained before any cancer treatment. CDR3 loop: CASSTSPSRSGGNTEAFF. The CDR3, as DNA: TGCGCCAGCAGCACATCACCCTCCCGGTCGGGGGGCAACACTGAAGCTTTCTTT.